This record concerns one T cell receptor (beta chain) sequence. The antigen remains unidentified. Pregnant or lactating patients were excluded, as were those with uncontrolled infection or other autoimmune disease. The CDR3 regions of TCR beta were amplified from RNA transcripts. The HTBI primer set was used in a first-round RT-PCR of the TCR CDR3. TCRdb processed the multiplex PCR reads anew with MiXCR; each CDR3 protein has one entry. This repertoire shows 450,000 to 700,000 distinct CDR3 sequences, about 43% found once; its top ten account for approximately 7.5%. Looked up from germline, CDR1 is MGHDK and CDR2 is SYGVNS. Trimming stripped 2 bases from V and 6 bases from J, with 11 bases between. The CDR3 is made up of 14 amino acids. This sample was taken from a study of T cells in Graves' hyperthyroidism and ophthalmopathy. Overall study results and limits: Ophthalmopathy stood apart from stable hyperthyroidism in a 13 V-J model. In the blood, most expanded thyroid clonotypes above 0.001 appeared as well.

The sequenced sample consisted of peripheral blood or thyroid tissue (not recorded which). The TCR comes from a woman aged 18 to 35 with Graves' hyperthyroidism. The chain couples TRBV25-1 to TRBJ2-1, with a possible D match to TRBD2 (6 bases). This chain's CDR3 is CASSEGPGVNEQFF. The CDR3 DNA follows: TGTGCCAGCAGTGAAGGACCGGGAGTCAATGAGCAGTTCTTC.